A few counts support the clone carrying this T cell receptor (beta chain). The CDR3 covers 15 residues. The J segment lost 2 bases and the V segment lost 1 base, leaving 3 bases of the junction unmatched. Per germline, CDR1 SEHNR and CDR2 FQNEAQ (reference sequence). TCRdb independently ran MiXCR on the PCR reads; one entry per CDR3 protein. This sample carries approximately 500,000 distinct CDR3 sequences, roughly 23% of them seen once, and the ten largest clones take approximately 0.84%. The source of the sample is a study of molecular identifiers for immune sequencing clone quantification. About the research overall: Within a replicate experiment, RNA obtained from either approximately 20,000 or 98,000 naive CD8 cells was divided into five aliquots, and four of those aliquots were then sequenced.

The V and J genes are TRBV7-9 and TRBJ2-7, with TRBD1 matching over 9 bases. This clonotype was sampled from a human donor in good health. Some libraries in this study had Jurkat cell RNA spiked in. Source material: naive CD8+ T cells from blood, with Jurkat cell RNA spiked in. Subset given: FACS-sorted CD8+CD4-CCR7+CD45RA+ naive T cells. The CDR3 DNA reads TGTGCCAGCAGCTTAGAGGACAGGGGAGCCTACGAGCAGTACTTC. Translated: CASSLEDRGAYEQYF.